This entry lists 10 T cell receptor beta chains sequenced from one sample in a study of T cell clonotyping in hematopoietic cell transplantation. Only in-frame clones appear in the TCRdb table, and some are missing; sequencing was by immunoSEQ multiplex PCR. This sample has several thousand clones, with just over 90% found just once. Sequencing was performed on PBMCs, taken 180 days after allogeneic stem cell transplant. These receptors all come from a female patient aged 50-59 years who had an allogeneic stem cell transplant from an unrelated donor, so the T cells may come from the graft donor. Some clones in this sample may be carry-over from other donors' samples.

The CDR3 reads CGSGTANYGYTF. The CDR3 DNA reads TGCGGTAGCGGGACGGCGAACTATGGCTACACCTTC. The rearrangement uses TRBV10-2 and TRBJ1-2; weak D call: TRBD1 (5 bases). CDR1 and CDR2 (germline): WSHSY, SAAADI. The CDR3 length is 12 residues.

CDR3 protein: CASGPGPLYTYGYTF. CDR3 bases: TGTGCCAGCGGTCCCGGCCCACTCTACACCTATGGCTACACCTTC. J is TRBJ1-2 and V is TRBV27; D unclear. CDR3 size: 15 residues. V was clipped by 8 bases and J by 4 bases, with 20 bases between them. Germline V CDR1 and CDR2: MNHEY, SMNVEV (reference sequence).

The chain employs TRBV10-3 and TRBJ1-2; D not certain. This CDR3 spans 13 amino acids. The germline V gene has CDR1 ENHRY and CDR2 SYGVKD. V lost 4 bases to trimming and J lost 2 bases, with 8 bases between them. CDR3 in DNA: TGTGCCATCAGTGTTGACCGGAACTATGGCTACACCTTC. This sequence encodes CAISVDRNYGYTF.

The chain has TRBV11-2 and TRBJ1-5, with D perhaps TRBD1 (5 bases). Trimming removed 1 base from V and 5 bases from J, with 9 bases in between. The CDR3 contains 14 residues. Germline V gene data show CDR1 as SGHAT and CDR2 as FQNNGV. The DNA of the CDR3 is TGTGCCAGCAGCTTAGGGGGCAGTTATCAGCCCCAGCATTTT. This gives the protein CASSLGGSYQPQHF. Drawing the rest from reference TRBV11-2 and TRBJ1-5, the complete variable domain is EAGVAQSPRYKIIEKRQSVAFWCNPISGHATLYWYQQILGQGPKLLIQFQNNGVVDDSQLPKDRFSAERLKGVDSTLKIQPAKLEDSAVYLCASSLGGSYQPQHFGDGTRLSIL.

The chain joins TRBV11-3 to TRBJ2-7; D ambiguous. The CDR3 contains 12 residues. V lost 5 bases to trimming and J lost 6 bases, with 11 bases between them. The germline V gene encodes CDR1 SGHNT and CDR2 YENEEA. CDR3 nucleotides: TGTGCCAGCAGCGCCCTGGGAAGCGAGCAGTACGTC. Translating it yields CASSALGSEQYV.

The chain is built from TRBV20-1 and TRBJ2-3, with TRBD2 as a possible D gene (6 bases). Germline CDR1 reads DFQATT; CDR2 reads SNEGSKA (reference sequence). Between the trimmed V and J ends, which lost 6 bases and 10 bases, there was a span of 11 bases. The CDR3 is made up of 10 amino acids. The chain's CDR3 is CSARDLAQYF. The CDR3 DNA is TGCAGTGCAAGGGACTTAGCGCAGTATTTT.

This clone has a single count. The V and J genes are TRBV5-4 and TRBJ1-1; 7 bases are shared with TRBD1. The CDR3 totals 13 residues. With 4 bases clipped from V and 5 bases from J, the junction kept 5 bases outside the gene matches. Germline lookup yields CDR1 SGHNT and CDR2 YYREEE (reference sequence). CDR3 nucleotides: TGTGCCAGCAGCATACAGGGGAGGACTGAAGCTTTCTTT. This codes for CASSIQGRTEAFF.

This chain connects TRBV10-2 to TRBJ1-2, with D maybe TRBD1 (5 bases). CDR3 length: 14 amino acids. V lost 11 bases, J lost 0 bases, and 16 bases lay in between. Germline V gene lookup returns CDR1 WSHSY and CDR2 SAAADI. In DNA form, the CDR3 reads TGCGCCTCCCAGGTGGACAAGTCTAACTATGGCTACACCTTC. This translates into CASQVDKSNYGYTF.

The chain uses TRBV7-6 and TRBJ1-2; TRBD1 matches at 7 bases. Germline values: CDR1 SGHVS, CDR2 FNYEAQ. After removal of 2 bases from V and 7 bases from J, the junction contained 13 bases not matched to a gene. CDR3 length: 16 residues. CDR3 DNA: TGTGCCAGCAGCTTAAGTTCCGGGACAGAGCCATTTGGCTACACCTTC. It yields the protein CASSLSSGTEPFGYTF.

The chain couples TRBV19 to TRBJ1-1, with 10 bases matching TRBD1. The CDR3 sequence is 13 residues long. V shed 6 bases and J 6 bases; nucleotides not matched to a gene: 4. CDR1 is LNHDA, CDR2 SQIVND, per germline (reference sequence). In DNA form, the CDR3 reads TGTGCCAGTAGGGACAGGGGGGGGGCTGAAGCTTTCTTT. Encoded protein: CASRDRGGAEAFF.